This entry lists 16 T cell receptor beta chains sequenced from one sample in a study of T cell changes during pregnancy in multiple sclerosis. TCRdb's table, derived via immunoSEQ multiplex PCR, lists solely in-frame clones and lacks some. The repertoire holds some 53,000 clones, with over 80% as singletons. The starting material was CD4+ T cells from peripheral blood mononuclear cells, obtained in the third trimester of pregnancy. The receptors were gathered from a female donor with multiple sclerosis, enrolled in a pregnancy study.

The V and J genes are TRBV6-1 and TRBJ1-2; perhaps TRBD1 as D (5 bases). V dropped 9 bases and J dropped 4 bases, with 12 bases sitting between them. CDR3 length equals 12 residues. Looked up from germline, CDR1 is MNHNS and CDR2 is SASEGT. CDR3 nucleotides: TGTGCCAGTACAGGTACGACCTATGGCTACACCTTC. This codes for CASTGTTYGYTF.

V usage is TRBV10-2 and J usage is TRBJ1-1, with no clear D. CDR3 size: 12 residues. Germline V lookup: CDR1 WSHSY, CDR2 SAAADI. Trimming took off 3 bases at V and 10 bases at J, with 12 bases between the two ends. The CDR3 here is CASSELARGAFF. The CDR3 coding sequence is TGCGCCAGCAGTGAACTTGCCCGCGGAGCTTTCTTT.

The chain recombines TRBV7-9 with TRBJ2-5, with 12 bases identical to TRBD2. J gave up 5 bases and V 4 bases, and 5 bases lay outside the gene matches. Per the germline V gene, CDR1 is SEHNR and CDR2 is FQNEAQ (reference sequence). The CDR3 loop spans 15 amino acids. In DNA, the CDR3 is TGTGCCAGCAGCTCTAGACTAGCGGGAGTTGAGACCCAGTACTTC. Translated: CASSSRLAGVETQYF.

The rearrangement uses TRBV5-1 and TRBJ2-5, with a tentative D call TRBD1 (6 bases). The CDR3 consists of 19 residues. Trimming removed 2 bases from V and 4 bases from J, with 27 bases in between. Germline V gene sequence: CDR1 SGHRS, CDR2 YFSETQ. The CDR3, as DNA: TGCGCCAGCAGCTTCCTTCGCCCTACACCGGGACATAGAGGAGAGACCCAGTACTTC. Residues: CASSFLRPTPGHRGETQYF.

CDR3 sequence: CASSYTGGASYEQYF. The CDR3 DNA follows: TGTGCCAGTAGTTACACAGGGGGGGCCTCCTACGAGCAGTACTTC. J is TRBJ2-7 and V is TRBV19; D possibly corresponds to TRBD1 (8 bases). The CDR3 runs to 15 residues. Trimming left V 5 bases short and J 0 bases short, with 14 bases between. The germline gives CDR1 LNHDA, CDR2 SQIVND (reference sequence).

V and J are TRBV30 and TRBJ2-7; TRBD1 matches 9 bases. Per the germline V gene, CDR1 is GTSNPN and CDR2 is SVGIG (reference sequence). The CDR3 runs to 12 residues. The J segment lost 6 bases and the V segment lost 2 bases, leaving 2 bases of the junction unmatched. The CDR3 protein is CAWSTGQGEQYF. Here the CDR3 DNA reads TGTGCCTGGAGTACGGGACAGGGCGAGCAGTACTTC.

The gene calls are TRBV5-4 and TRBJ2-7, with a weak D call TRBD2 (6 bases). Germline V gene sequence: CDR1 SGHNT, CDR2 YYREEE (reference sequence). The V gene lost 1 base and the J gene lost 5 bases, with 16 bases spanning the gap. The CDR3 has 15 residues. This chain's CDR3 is CASSLPGTPGHEQYF. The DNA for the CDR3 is TGTGCCAGCAGCTTGCCCGGGACTCCGGGCCACGAGCAGTACTTC. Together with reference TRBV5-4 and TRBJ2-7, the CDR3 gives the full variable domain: ETGVTQSPTHLIKTRGQQVTLRCSSQSGHNTVSWYQQALGQGPQFIFQYYREEENGRGNFPPRFSGLQFPNYSSELNVNALELDDSALYLCASSLPGTPGHEQYFGPGTRLTVT.

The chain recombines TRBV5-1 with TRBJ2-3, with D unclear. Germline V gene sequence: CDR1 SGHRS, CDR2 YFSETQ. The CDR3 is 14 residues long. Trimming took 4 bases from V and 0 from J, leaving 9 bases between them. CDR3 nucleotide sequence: TGCGCCAGCAGCCCGCCAGTGAGCACAGATACGCAGTATTTT. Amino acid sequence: CASSPPVSTDTQYF.

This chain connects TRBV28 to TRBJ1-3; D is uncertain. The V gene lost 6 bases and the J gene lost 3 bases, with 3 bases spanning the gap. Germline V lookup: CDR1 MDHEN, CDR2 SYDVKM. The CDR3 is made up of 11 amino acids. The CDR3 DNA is TGTGCCAGCAGATATGGAAACACCATATATTTT. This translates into CASRYGNTIYF.

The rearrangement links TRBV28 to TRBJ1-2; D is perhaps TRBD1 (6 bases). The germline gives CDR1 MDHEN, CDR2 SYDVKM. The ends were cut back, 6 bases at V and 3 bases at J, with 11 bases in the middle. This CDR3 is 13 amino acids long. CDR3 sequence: CASRSTGYYGYTF. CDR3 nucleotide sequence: TGTGCCAGCAGATCTACAGGGTACTATGGCTACACCTTC.

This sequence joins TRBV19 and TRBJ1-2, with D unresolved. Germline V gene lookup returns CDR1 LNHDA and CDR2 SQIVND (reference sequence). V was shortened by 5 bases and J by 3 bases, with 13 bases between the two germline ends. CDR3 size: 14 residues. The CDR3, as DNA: TGTGCCAGTAGTCCCCGGCGGATTGACTATGGCTACACCTTC. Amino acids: CASSPRRIDYGYTF.

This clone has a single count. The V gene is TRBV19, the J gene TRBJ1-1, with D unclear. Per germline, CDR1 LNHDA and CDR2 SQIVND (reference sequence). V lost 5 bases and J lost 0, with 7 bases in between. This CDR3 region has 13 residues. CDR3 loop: CASSVQLNTEAFF. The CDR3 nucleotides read TGTGCCAGTAGTGTCCAGTTGAACACTGAAGCTTTCTTT. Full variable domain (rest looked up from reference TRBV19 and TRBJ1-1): DGGITQSPKYLFRKEGQNVTLSCEQNLNHDAMYWYRQDPGQGLRLIYYSQIVNDFQKGDIAEGYSVSREKKESFPLTVTSAQKNPTAFYLCASSVQLNTEAFFGQGTRLTVV.

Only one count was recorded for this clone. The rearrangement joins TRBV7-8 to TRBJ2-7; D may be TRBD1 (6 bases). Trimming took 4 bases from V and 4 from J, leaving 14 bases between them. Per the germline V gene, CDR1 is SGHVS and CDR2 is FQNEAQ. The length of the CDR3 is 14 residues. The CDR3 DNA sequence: TGTGCCAGCAGCTCGACAGGAGCTGGGTACGAGCAGTACTTC. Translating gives CASSSTGAGYEQYF.

As DNA, the CDR3 is TGTGCCAGCAGCCGTCCGGGACTTGTGGAACTGTTTTTT. This codes for CASSRPGLVELFF. This chain links TRBV28 with TRBJ1-4, with D possibly TRBD1 on 5 matching bases. In germline, CDR1 is MDHEN, CDR2 SYDVKM. There are 13 residues in the CDR3. Trimming cost V 6 bases and J 12 bases, with 17 bases left between them.

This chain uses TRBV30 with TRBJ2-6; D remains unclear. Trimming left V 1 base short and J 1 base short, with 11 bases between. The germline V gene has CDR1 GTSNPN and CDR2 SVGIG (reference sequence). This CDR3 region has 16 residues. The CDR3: CAWSGARVSGANVLTF. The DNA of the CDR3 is TGTGCCTGGAGTGGCGCCCGGGTGTCTGGGGCCAACGTCCTGACTTTC.

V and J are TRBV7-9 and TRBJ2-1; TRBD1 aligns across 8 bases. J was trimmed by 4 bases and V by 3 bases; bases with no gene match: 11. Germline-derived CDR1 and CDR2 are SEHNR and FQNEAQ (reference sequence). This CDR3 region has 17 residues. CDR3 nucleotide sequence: TGTGCCAGCAGCTTGAAGACCGGGACAGGTGATTACAATGAGCAGTTCTTC. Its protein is CASSLKTGTGDYNEQFF.